This T cell receptor beta chain was sequenced in a study of Graves' ophthalmopathy and Graves' hyperthyroidism. Regarding the study as a whole: Detected in blood as well were most expanded thyroid clonotypes with frequency above 0.001.

A remark on this clonotype: Its target is not known.

The sequenced template was RNA, covering the TCR beta CDR3 region. The authors performed first-round RT-PCR with HTBI primers and then a second-round multiplex PCR. A single record per CDR3 protein comes from TCRdb applying MiXCR to the multiplex PCR reads. The profile shows 200,000 to 250,000 distinct CDR3 sequences, roughly 21% of them singletons. V was shortened by 6 bases and J by 3 bases, with 12 bases between the two germline ends. CDR3 size: 14 residues. Germline V lookup: CDR1 MNHEY, CDR2 SMNVEV (reference sequence). Pregnant or lactating patients and those with other autoimmune diseases or uncontrolled infections were excluded. The PBMCs originated from more than 8 ml of fresh peripheral blood.

This chain links TRBV27 with TRBJ1-5; D is perhaps TRBD1 (5 bases). This receptor was identified in a woman aged 45-65 years with Graves' ophthalmopathy. Source material: peripheral blood. As DNA, the CDR3 is TGTGCCAGCAGAACAGGAGTAGTCAATCAGCCCCAGCATTTT. Residues: CASRTGVVNQPQHF.